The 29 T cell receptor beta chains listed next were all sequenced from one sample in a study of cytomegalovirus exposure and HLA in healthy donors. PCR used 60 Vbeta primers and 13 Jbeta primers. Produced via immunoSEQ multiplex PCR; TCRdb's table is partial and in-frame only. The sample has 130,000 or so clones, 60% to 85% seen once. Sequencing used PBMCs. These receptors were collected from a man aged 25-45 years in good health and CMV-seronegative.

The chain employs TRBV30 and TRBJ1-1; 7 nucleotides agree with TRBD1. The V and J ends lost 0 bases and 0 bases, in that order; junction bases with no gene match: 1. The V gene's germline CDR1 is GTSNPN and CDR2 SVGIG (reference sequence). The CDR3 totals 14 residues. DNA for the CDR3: TGTGCCTGGAGTGTACAGGGGATGAACACTGAAGCTTTCTTT. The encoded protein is CAWSVQGMNTEAFF.

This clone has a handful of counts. CDR3: CASSASGGAWGNEQFF. DNA of the CDR3: TGTGCCAGCAGCGCAAGCGGGGGGGCCTGGGGCAATGAGCAGTTCTTC. The rearrangement uses TRBV7-2 and TRBJ2-1; TRBD2 agrees at 10 bases. The germline V gene encodes CDR1 SGHTA and CDR2 FQGNSA. CDR3 size: 16 residues. V gave up 5 bases and J gave up 6 bases; unmatched junction bases: 10.

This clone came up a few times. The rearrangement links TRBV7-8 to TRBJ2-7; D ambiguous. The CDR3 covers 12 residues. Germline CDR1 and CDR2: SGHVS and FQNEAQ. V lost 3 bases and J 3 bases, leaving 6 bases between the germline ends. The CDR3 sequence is CASSLRDYEQYF. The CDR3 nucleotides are TGTGCCAGCAGCTTGCGCGACTACGAGCAGTACTTC.

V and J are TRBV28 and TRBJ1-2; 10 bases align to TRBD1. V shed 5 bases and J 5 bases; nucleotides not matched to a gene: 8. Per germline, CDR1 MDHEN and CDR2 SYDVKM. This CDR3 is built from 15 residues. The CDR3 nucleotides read TGTGCCAGCAGTACAACCGGGACAGGGGTTTATGGCTACACCTTC. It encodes CASSTTGTGVYGYTF.

Written as DNA, the CDR3 is TGTGCCAGCAGCTTTCTCCCGGGACAGGATAGCTCCTACAATGAGCAGTTCTTC. Translation gives CASSFLPGQDSSYNEQFF. The chain couples TRBV5-5 to TRBJ2-1, with 8 bases lining up with TRBD1. Germline V gene sequence: CDR1 SGHKS, CDR2 YYEKEE (reference sequence). This CDR3 has 18 amino acids. Trimming at V came to 2 bases and at J to 0 bases, leaving 10 bases not matched to a gene.

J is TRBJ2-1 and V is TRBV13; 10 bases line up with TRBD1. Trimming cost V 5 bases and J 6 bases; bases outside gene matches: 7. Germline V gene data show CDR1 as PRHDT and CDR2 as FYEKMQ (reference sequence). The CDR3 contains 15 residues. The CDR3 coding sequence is TGTGCCAGCAGCCTCGACAGGGGGCCTTTCAATGAGCAGTTCTTC. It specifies CASSLDRGPFNEQFF.

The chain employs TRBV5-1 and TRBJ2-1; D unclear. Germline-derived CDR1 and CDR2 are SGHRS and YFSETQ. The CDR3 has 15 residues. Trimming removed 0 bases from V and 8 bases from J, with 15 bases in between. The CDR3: CASSLAPGLVYEQFF. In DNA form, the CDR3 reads TGCGCCAGCAGCTTGGCCCCGGGTCTCGTCTATGAGCAGTTCTTC.

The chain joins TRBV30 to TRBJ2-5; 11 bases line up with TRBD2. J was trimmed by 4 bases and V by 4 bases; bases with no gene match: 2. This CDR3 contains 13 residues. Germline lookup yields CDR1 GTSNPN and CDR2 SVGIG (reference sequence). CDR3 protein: CAWTLAGGETQYF. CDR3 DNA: TGTGCCTGGACCCTAGCGGGGGGAGAGACCCAGTACTTC.

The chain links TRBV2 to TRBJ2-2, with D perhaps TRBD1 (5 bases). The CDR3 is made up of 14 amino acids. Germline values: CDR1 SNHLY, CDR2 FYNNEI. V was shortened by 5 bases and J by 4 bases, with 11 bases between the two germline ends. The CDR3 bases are TGTGCCAGCAGTAAGGATAGGGGCACCGGGGAGCTGTTTTTT. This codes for CASSKDRGTGELFF.

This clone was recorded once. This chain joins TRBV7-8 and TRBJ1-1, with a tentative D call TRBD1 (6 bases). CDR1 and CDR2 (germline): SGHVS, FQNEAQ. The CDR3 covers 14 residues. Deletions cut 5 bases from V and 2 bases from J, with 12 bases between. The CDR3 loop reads CASSRTGTNTEAFF. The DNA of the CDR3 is TGTGCCAGCAGCCGGACGGGGACAAACACTGAAGCTTTCTTT.

This chain's CDR3 is CASIRVGNTEAFF. Here the CDR3 DNA reads TGTGCCAGCATCAGGGTAGGGAACACTGAAGCTTTCTTT. The chain is built from TRBV7-2 and TRBJ1-1, with D possibly matching TRBD1 (5 bases). From germline, CDR1 is SGHTA and CDR2 FQGNSA. CDR3 length: 13 amino acids. The ends were cut back, 7 bases at V and 1 base at J, with 10 bases in the middle.

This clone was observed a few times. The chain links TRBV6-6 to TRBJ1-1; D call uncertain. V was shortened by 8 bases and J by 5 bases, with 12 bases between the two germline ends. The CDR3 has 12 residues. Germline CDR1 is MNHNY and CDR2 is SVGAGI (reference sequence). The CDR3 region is CASRNRVTEAFF. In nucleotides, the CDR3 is TGTGCCAGCCGGAACAGAGTTACTGAAGCTTTCTTT.

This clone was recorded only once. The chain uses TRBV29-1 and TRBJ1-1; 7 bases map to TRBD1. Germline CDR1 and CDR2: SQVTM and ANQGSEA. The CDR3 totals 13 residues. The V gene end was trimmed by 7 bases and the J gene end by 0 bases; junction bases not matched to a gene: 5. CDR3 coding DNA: TGCAGCGCCCTGGGACAGATGAACACTGAAGCTTTCTTT. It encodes CSALGQMNTEAFF.

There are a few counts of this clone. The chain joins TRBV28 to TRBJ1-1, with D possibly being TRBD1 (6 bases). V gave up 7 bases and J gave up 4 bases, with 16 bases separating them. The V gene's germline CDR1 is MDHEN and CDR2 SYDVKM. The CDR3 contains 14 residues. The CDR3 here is CASTPAGGGTEAFF. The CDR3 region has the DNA TGTGCCAGCACACCAGCTGGGGGCGGCACTGAAGCTTTCTTT.

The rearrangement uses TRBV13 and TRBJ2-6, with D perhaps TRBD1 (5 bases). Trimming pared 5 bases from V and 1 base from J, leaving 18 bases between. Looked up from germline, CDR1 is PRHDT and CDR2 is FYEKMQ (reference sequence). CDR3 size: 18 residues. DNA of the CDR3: TGTGCCAGCAGCCTCACCCTGGGCAGGGTATCTGGGGCCAACGTCCTGACTTTC. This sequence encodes CASSLTLGRVSGANVLTF.

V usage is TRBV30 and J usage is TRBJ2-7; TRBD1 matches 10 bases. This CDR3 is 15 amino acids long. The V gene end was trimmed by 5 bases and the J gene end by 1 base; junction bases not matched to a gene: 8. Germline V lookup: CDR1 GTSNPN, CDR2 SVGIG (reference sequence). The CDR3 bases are TGTGCCTGGGGGTACCGGGACAGGGGTTCCTACGAGCAGTACTTC. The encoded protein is CAWGYRDRGSYEQYF.

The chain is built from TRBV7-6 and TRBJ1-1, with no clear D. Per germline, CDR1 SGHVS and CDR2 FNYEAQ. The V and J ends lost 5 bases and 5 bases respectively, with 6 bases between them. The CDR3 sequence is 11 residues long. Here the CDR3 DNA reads TGTGCCAGCAGCCCGTTTACTGAAGCTTTCTTT. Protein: CASSPFTEAFF.

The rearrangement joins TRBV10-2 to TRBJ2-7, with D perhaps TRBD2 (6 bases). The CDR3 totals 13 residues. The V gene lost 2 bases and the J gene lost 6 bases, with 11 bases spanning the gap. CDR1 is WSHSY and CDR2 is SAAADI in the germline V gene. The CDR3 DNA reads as TGCGCCAGCAGTGAGGTCGAGGAGGGCGAGCAGTACTTC. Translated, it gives CASSEVEEGEQYF.

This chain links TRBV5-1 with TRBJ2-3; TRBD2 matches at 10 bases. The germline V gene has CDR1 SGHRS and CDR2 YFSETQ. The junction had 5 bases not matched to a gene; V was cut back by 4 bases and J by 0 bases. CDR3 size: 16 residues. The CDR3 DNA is TGCGCCAGCAGCGAGACTAGCGGGTTAAGCACAGATACGCAGTATTTT. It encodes CASSETSGLSTDTQYF.

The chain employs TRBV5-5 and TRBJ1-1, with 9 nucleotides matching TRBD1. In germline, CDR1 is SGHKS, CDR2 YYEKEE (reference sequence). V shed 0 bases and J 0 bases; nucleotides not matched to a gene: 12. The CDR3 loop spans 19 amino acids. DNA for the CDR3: TGTGCCAGCAGCTTGGGTTTTGGGGGACAGGGCCATTTGAACACTGAAGCTTTCTTT. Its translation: CASSLGFGGQGHLNTEAFF. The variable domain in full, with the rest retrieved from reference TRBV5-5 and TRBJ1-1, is DAGVTQSPTHLIKTRGQQVTLRCSPISGHKSVSWYQQVLGQGPQFIFQYYEKEERGRGNFPDRFSARQFPNYSSELNVNALLLGDSALYLCASSLGFGGQGHLNTEAFFGQGTRLTVV.

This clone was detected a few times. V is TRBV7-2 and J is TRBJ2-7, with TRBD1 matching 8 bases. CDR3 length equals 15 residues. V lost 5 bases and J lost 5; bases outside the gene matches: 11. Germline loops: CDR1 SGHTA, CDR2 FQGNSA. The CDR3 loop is CASSKLPDRDHEQYF. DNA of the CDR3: TGTGCCAGCAGCAAACTCCCGGACAGGGACCACGAGCAGTACTTC.

DNA for the CDR3: TGTGCCATCAGTGATTCGACTGGGGCCCACGAGCAGTACTTC. Its protein is CAISDSTGAHEQYF. J is TRBJ2-7 and V is TRBV10-3, with D perhaps matching TRBD1 (5 bases). This CDR3 spans 14 amino acids. Trimming took 3 bases from V and 5 from J, leaving 14 bases between them. Germline V lookup: CDR1 ENHRY, CDR2 SYGVKD.

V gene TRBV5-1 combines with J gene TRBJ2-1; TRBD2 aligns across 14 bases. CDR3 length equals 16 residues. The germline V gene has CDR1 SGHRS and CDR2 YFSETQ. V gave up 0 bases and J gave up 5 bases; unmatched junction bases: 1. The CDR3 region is CASSLGLAGGHNEQFF. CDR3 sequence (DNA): TGCGCCAGCAGCTTGGGACTAGCGGGGGGGCACAATGAGCAGTTCTTC.

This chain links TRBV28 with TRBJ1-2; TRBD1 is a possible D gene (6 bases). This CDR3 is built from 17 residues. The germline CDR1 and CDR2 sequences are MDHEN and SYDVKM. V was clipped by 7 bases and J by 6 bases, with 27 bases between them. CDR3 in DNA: TGTGCCAGCATCATTGGGGGAGGGGGGATAAATAAGGATGGCTACACCTTC. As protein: CASIIGGGGINKDGYTF.

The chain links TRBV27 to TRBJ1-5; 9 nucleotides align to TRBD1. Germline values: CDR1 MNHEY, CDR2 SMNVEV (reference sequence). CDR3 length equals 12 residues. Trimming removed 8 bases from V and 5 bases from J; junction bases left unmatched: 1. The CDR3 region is CASGQGHQPQHF. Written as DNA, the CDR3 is TGTGCCAGCGGACAGGGGCATCAGCCCCAGCATTTT.

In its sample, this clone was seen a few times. The CDR3 region has the DNA TGCAGCGCCCTCGGACAAGCCTCCTACGAGCAGTACTTC. It translates to CSALGQASYEQYF. This sequence joins TRBV29-1 and TRBJ2-7; TRBD1 might be the D (5 bases). V was pared by 7 bases and J by 0 bases, with 13 bases between. From germline, CDR1 is SQVTM and CDR2 ANQGSEA. The CDR3 runs 13 residues.

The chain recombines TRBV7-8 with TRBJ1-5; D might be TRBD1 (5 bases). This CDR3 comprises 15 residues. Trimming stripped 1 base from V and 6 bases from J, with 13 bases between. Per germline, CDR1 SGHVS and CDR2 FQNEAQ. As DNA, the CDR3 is TGTGCCAGCAGCTTAGATGAATTGGGGCGTCAGCCCCAGCATTTT. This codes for CASSLDELGRQPQHF.

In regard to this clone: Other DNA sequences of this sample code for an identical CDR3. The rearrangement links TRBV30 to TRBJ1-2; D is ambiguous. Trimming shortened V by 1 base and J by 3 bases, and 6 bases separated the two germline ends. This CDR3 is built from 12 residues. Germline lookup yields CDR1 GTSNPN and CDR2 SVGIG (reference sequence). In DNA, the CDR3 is TGTGCCTGGAGTGACGGGGACTATGGCTACACCTTC. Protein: CAWSDGDYGYTF.

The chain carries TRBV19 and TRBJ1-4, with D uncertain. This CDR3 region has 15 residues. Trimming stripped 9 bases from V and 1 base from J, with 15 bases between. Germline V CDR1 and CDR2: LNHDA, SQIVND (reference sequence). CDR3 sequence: CARNWVPRTNEKLFF. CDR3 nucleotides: TGTGCCAGGAATTGGGTTCCTAGAACTAATGAAAAACTGTTTTTT.